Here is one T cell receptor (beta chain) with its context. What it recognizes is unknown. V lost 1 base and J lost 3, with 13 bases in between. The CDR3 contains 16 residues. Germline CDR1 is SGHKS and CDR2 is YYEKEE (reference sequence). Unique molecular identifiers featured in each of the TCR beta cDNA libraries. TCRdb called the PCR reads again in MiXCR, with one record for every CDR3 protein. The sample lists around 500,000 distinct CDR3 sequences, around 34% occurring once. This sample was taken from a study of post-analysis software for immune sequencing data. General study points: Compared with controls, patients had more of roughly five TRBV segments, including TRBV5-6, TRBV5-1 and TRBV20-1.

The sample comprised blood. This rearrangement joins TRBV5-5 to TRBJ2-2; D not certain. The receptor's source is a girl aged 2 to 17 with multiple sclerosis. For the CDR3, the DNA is TGTGCCAGCAGCTTGATTACACGGGTTGACACCGGGGAGCTGTTTTTT. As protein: CASSLITRVDTGELFF.